The clone carrying this TCR beta chain has a handful of counts. Its antigen is unknown. This sample is part of a study of vaccination and CD4 T cells after COVID-19. At the level of the study: Overlapping spike peptides from SARS-CoV-2, HCoV-NL63, HCoV-OC43 and HCoV-229E served to stimulate the cells.

At the Johns Hopkins FTIC core, DNA taken from cultured CD4+ T cells was sequenced by way of the Oncomine TCR Beta short-read assay. TCRdb re-derived calls from the PCR reads in MiXCR, one entry per CDR3 protein. The table shows around 13,000 distinct CDR3 sequences, with 25% to 30% occurring only once. As for treatment: roughly ten-day PBMC culture with coronavirus spike peptide pools or control peptides (ViraFEST assay). CDR3 length equals 13 residues. The germline V and J ends were trimmed by 1 base and 7 bases, with 8 bases remaining between them. Germline CDR1 SSHAT, CDR2 FNYEAQ (reference sequence).

The chain links TRBV7-7 to TRBJ2-1; the D is unclear. Specimen: CD4+ T cells from blood, cultured in vitro, collected before SARS-CoV-2 vaccination. The receptor was derived from a human donor who received a COVID-19 vaccine. CDR3 DNA: TGTGCCAGCAGCTTAGGCCAGAATAATGAGCAGTTCTTC. It specifies CASSLGQNNEQFF.